These 13 T cell receptor beta chains share one sample of origin, sequenced in a study of tissue T cells after allogeneic stem cell transplantation. Produced via immunoSEQ multiplex PCR; TCRdb's table is partial and in-frame only. The sample includes approximately 45,000 clones, 65% to 85% of them seen just once. The source material was sorted cells pooled from one or two spleens. Every receptor here comes from a pool of C57BL/6 mice in good health.

About this clone: Mouse germline and gene names are used. CDR3 in amino acids: CASSRGGNSGNTLYF. The DNA read from the CDR3 is TGTGCCAGCAGTAGAGGGGGGAATTCTGGAAATACGCTCTAT. The genes are TRBV19 and TRBJ1-3; D possibly corresponds to TRBD1 (6 bases). The read falls 1 residue short of the CDR3 end, and the missing part is taken from the germline J gene. Trimming stripped 3 bases from V and 0 bases from J, with 10 bases between. In germline, CDR1 is FNHDT, CDR2 SITEND (reference sequence). The CDR3 extends over 15 amino acids.

Concerning this clone: Germline and genes: mouse. The sequenced CDR3 bases are TGTGCCAGCAGTCTGTCCCAGCTTCAAGACACCCAGTAC. Protein sequence: CASSLSQLQDTQY. The CDR3 reads in full as CASSLSQLQDTQYF. This sequence joins TRBV26 and TRBJ2-5, with D unclear. The CDR3 end is not reached by the read, which stops 1 residue before it; the germline J gene fills it in. There are 14 residues in the CDR3. V was clipped by 0 bases and J by 3 bases, with 7 bases between them. CDR1 is KGHPV, CDR2 FQNQEV, per germline (reference sequence).

A note on this clone: Germline and genes: mouse. Read data end 1 residue before the CDR3 end; the end is taken from the germline J gene. The same CDR3 also results from other DNA sequences found in this sample. The V gene is TRBV13-2, the J gene TRBJ2-7, with 8 bases lining up with TRBD1. The CDR3 runs to 12 residues. V shed 2 bases and J 7 bases; nucleotides not matched to a gene: 2. Germline CDR1 reads NNHNN; CDR2 reads SYGAGS (reference sequence). CDR3 loop: CASGDRGREQYF. The part of the CDR3 DNA that was read is TGTGCCAGCGGTGACAGGGGGCGGGAACAGTAC.

For this clone: The listed genes are named as in mouse. The sequence runs out 1 residue before the end of the CDR3; the remainder is reconstructed from the germline J gene. The rearrangement uses TRBV13-2 and TRBJ1-5; unclear D gene. Trimming removed 0 bases from V and 4 bases from J, with 8 bases in between. Germline CDR1 reads NNHNN; CDR2 reads SYGAGS (reference sequence). The CDR3 covers 14 residues. The CDR3 here is CASGDAQTNQAPLF. The DNA read from the CDR3 is TGTGCCAGCGGTGATGCACAGACAAACCAGGCTCCGCTT.

Turning to this clone: Genes and germline are mouse. The CDR3 extends 1 residue past the end of the read, so its final part is completed from the germline J gene. This chain joins TRBV1 and TRBJ1-4; D gene uncertain. CDR3 size: 15 residues. Trimming pared 0 bases from V and 1 base from J, leaving 6 bases between. Looked up from germline, CDR1 is NSQYPW and CDR2 is LRSPGD (reference sequence). CDR3 amino acids: CTCSADRGSNERLFF. CDR3 DNA, as far as it was read: TGCACCTGCAGTGCAGATCGGGGTTCCAACGAAAGATTATTT.

Details on this clone: Mouse names are used for the genes. The read terminates 1 residue ahead of where the CDR3 ends, so the germline J gene completes it. The chain has TRBV1 and TRBJ1-1, with 8 nucleotides matching TRBD1. Trimming at V came to 2 bases and at J to 4 bases, leaving 3 bases not matched to a gene. The CDR3 is 14 residues long. The V gene's germline CDR1 is NSQYPW and CDR2 LRSPGD (reference sequence). The CDR3 DNA, read in part, is TGCACCTGCAGTGCACGGACAGGGCGCACAGAAGTCTTC. Translated: CTCSARTGRTEVF. The whole CDR3 region reads CTCSARTGRTEVFF.

In regard to this clone: The genes and germline here are from mouse. The DNA ends 1 residue before the CDR3 does, and the rest of the CDR3 is filled in from the germline J gene. V is TRBV13-2 and J is TRBJ2-3; no definite D call. Germline CDR1 and CDR2: NNHNN and SYGAGS (reference sequence). CDR3 length: 14 amino acids. V was trimmed by 2 bases and J by 2 bases, leaving 9 bases between them. Here the CDR3 reads CASGDPGVAETLYF. The sequenced CDR3 bases are TGTGCCAGCGGTGACCCGGGTGTTGCAGAAACGCTGTAT.

With respect to this clone: Mouse gene names apply. The read terminates 1 residue ahead of where the CDR3 ends, so the germline J gene completes it. The chain joins TRBV13-2 to TRBJ2-2, with D possibly being TRBD2 (6 bases). CDR3 length: 15 residues. V was trimmed by 2 bases and J by 0 bases, leaving 8 bases between them. CDR1 and CDR2 (germline): NNHNN, SYGAGS (reference sequence). The CDR3 loop reads CASGEWGSNTGQLYF. The sequenced CDR3 bases are TGTGCCAGCGGTGAATGGGGGTCAAACACCGGGCAGCTCTAC.

In regard to this clone: Genes here carry mouse names. CDR3 residues: CASSLEWGNNQAPLF. The sequenced part of the CDR3 DNA is TGTGCCAGCAGCTTAGAGTGGGGTAACAACCAGGCTCCGCTT. V gene TRBV3 combines with J gene TRBJ1-5; D gene ambiguous. The read ends 1 residue before the CDR3 terminus; that terminus is restored from the germline J gene. Germline CDR1 and CDR2: SNHLY and FYNGKV (reference sequence). This CDR3 is 15 amino acids long. V was trimmed by 1 base and J by 0 bases, leaving 7 bases between them.

Remarks on this clone: The genes and germline here are from mouse. The missing CDR3 end, 1 residue past where the read stops, is filled in from the germline J gene. This chain links TRBV26 with TRBJ2-4; D is unclear. The CDR3 spans 15 residues. Deletions cut 0 bases from V and 0 bases from J, with 7 bases between. The germline V gene has CDR1 KGHPV and CDR2 FQNQEV (reference sequence). The chain's CDR3 is CASSLSISSQNTLYF. The sequenced part of the CDR3 DNA is TGTGCCAGCAGTCTGTCGATATCTAGTCAAAACACCTTGTAC.

Remarks on this clone: Germline and genes here are mouse. Read coverage stops 1 residue before the CDR3 terminus; the germline J gene supplies the remainder. V and J are TRBV23 and TRBJ1-1; the D segment call TRBD1 is taken from the table without a DNA check. This CDR3 has 13 amino acids. Germline-derived CDR1 and CDR2 are KGHTA and FQNQQP. The sequenced CDR3 bases are TGCTCCAGCAGTCAATCCAGGGACACAGAAGTCTTC. The encoded protein is CSSSQSRDTEVF. The full CDR3 protein reads CSSSQSRDTEVFF. The full variable domain, completed using reference TRBV23 and TRBJ1-1, is DAAVTQKPRYLIKMKGQEAEMKCIPEKGHTAVFWYQQKQSKELKFLIYFQNQQPLDQIDMVKERFSAVCPSSSLCSLGIRTCEAEDSALYLCSSSQSRDTEVFFGKGTRLTVV.

Worth noting for this clone: Gene names are mouse gene names. The read ends 1 residue before the CDR3 terminus; that terminus is restored from the germline J gene. The genes are TRBV2 and TRBJ1-5; no definite D call. The CDR3 has 16 residues. In germline, CDR1 is LGHNA, CDR2 YSYQKL. The V end lost 2 bases, the J end lost 0 bases, and 11 bases lay between the germline ends. The sequenced CDR3 bases are TGTGCCAGCAGCCAAAAAGACGGCTATAACAACCAGGCTCCGCTT. Protein: CASSQKDGYNNQAPL. The entire CDR3 sequence reads CASSQKDGYNNQAPLF.

Concerning this clone itself: All gene names here are mouse names. The read terminates 1 residue ahead of where the CDR3 ends, so the germline J gene completes it. The chain has TRBV5 and TRBJ2-2; D possibly uses TRBD1 or TRBD2 (5 bases each). This CDR3 spans 17 amino acids. V was pared by 0 bases and J by 0 bases, with 11 bases between. From germline, CDR1 is LGHNA and CDR2 YNLKQL (reference sequence). The sequenced CDR3 bases are TGTGCCAGCAGCCAAGATGGTCGGGGCCCAAACACCGGGCAGCTCTAC. The encoded protein is CASSQDGRGPNTGQLY. The entire CDR3 sequence reads CASSQDGRGPNTGQLYF.